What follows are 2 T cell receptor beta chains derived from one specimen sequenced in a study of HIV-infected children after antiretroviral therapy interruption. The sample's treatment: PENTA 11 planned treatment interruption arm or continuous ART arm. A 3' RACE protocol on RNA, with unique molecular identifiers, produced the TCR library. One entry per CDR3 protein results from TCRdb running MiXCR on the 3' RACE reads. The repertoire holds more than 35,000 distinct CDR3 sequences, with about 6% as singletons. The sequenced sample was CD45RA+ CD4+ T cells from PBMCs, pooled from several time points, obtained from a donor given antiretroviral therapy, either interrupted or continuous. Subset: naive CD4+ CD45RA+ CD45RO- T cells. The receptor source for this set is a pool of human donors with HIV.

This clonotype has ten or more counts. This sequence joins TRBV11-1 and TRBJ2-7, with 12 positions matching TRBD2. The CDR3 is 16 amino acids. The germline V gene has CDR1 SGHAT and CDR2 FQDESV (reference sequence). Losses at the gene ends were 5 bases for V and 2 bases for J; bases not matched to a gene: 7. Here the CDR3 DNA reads TGTGCCAGCAGCCCGAGGACTAGCGGGACTCCCTACGAGCAGTACTTC. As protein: CASSPRTSGTPYEQYF.

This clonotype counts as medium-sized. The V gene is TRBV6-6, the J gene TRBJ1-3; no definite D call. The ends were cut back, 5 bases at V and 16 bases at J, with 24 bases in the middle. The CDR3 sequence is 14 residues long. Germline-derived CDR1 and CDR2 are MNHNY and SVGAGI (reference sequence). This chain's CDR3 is CASSVTNSGNTLYF. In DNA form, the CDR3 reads TGTGCCAGCAGTGTGACAAATTCTGGAAATACGCTCTATTTT.